This is a list of T cell receptor beta chains from one sample in a study of OX40 agonist ivuxolimab in advanced cancers. Measured with immunoSEQ multiplex PCR; TCRdb has only the in-frame clones, and not every one. This table has about 76,000 clones, roughly 87% appearing once. The starting material was CD4+ or CD8+ T cells sorted from blood, obtained in a trial of the OX40 agonist ivuxolimab. The receptors were gathered from an adult with an advanced solid tumor such as melanoma, head and neck, liver or kidney cancer. CDR3s leave out the opening cysteine and the closing phenylalanine or tryptophan.

J gene | V gene | CDR3 protein
TRBJ1-3 | TRBV5-1 | ASSLSGSSGNTIY
TRBJ1-1 | TRBV7-3 | ASRKGDENTEAF
TRBJ1-5 | TRBV18 | ASSPSQGAGQPQH
TRBJ2-5 | TRBV30 | AWMASGQETQY
TRBJ1-1 | TRBV15 | ATSTRAAGAEAF
TRBJ2-3 | TRBV19 | ASRRTGAASTDTQY
TRBJ2-5 | TRBV5-1 | ASSLEETQY
TRBJ1-4 | TRBV5-4 | ASSLEGTGAEKLF
TRBJ2-2 | TRBV7-9 | ASSRQGGYTGELF
TRBJ2-4 | TRBV18 | ASQPGTVENIQY
TRBJ1-6 | TRBV7-2 | ASSIQSSPLH
TRBJ1-4 | TRBV7-9 | ASSLDPRAMTNEKLF
TRBJ1-5 | TRBV5-5 | ASSTGTGSNQPQH
TRBJ2-3 | TRBV5-1 | ASSRQAGGTTDTQY
TRBJ2-5 | TRBV5-1 | ASRPLPLQETQY
TRBJ1-2 | TRBV5-1 | ASSPIDRLSYGYT
TRBJ2-6 | TRBV13 | ASSTATSGANVLT
TRBJ2-2 | TRBV5-3 | ARSYQSGELF
TRBJ2-7 | TRBV5-4 | ASSLVVGTQY
TRBJ1-3 | TRBV11-2 | ASSLAGAGNTIY
TRBJ2-3 | TRBV2 | ASRWDSTDTQY
TRBJ2-2 | TRBV28 | ASSSAGRENTGELF
TRBJ2-3 | TRBV7-8 | ASSTRTFTDTQY
TRBJ1-6 | TRBV30 | AWSVDSNSPLH
TRBJ1-5 | TRBV15 | ATSKAREVSNQPQH
TRBJ1-4 | TRBV18 | ASSPSAVEKLF
TRBJ1-1 | TRBV5-4 | ASSLPGFSTEAF
TRBJ1-1 | TRBV2 | AKTGEGNTEAF
TRBJ2-2 | TRBV5-1 | ASSLGSSGSTGELF
TRBJ2-7 | TRBV18 | ASSPALSSGSYEQY
TRBJ2-7 | TRBV11-2 | ASSAVRGSYEQY
TRBJ2-7 | TRBV5-1 | ASSLVPLAQGDEQY
TRBJ1-2 | TRBV9 | ASSQAGTGDYGYT
TRBJ2-3 | TRBV5-1 | ASIQGARRPDTQY
TRBJ1-5 | TRBV2 | ASSAFTANQPQH
TRBJ1-5 | TRBV5-5 | ASSLYRGIQH
TRBJ1-6 | TRBV9 | ASSVEAQLTGGAKNSPLH
TRBJ1-5 | TRBV4-2 | ASSPGTYSNQPQH
TRBJ2-2 | TRBV5-1 | ASSSSWGLAGAPNTGELF
TRBJ1-4 | TRBV28 | ASTSIGGQSEKLF
TRBJ2-5 | TRBV7-2 | ASTRARGGQETQY
TRBJ1-2 | TRBV29-1 | SVVGQDGYT
TRBJ1-1 | TRBV27 | ASRPEGRGNTEAF
TRBJ2-1 | TRBV11-3 | ASSQGLAGGSYEQF